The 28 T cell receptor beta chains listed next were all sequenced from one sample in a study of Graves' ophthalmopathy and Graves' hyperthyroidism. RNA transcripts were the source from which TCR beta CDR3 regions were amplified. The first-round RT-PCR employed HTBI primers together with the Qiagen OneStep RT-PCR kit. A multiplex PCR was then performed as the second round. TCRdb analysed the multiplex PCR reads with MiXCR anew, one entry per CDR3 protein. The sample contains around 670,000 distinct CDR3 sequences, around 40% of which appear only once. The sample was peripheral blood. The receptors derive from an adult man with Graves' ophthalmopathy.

The CDR3 sequence is CASGPAGGKFSTDTQYF. The CDR3 DNA sequence: TGTGCCAGTGGGCCGGCAGGGGGCAAGTTCAGCACAGATACGCAGTATTTT. The rearrangement joins TRBV19 to TRBJ2-3; TRBD1 aligns across 8 bases. Germline-derived CDR1 and CDR2 are LNHDA and SQIVND (reference sequence). This CDR3 is built from 17 residues. Unmatched junction bases numbered 13, after V lost 8 bases and J lost 0 bases.

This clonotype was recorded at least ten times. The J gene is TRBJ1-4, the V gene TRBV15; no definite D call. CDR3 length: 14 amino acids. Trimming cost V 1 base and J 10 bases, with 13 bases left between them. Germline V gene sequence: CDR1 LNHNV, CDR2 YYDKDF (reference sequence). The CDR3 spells CATSRGHSGGKLFF. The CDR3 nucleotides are TGTGCCACCAGCAGAGGACACTCGGGAGGAAAACTGTTTTTT.

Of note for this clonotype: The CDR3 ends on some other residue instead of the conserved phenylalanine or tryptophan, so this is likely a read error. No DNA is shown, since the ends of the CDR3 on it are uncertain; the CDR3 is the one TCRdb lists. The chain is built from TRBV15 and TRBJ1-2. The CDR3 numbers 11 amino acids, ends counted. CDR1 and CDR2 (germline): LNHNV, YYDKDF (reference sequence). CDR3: CATSRGGGGAG.

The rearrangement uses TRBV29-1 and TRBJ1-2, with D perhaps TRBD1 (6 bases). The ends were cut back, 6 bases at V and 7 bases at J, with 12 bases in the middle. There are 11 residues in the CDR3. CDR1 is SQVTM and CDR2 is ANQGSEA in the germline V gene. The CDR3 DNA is TGCAGCGTCGAGGCAGGGGTTGGCTACACCTTC. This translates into CSVEAGVGYTF. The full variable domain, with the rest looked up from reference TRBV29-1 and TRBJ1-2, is SAVISQKPSRDICQRGTSLTIQCQVDSQVTMMFWYRQQPGQSLTLIATANQGSEATYESGFVIDKFPISRPNLTFSTLTVSNMSPEDSSIYLCSVEAGVGYTFGSGTRLTVV.

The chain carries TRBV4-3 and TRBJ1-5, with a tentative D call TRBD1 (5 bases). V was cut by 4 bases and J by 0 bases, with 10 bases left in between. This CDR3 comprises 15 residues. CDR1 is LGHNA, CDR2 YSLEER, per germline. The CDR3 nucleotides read TGCGCCAGCAGCCTTGGGACGCATAGCAATCAGCCCCAGCATTTT. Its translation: CASSLGTHSNQPQHF.

CDR3 bases: TGTGCCAGCAGCCCGACGGACTCACCCGCTTACGAGCAGTACTTC. The encoded protein is CASSPTDSPAYEQYF. The chain uses TRBV7-9 and TRBJ2-7; the D gene is possibly TRBD2 (5 bases). Trimming removed 5 bases at V and 4 bases at J, with 18 bases between. The CDR3 has 15 residues. Germline CDR1 is SEHNR and CDR2 is FQNEAQ (reference sequence).

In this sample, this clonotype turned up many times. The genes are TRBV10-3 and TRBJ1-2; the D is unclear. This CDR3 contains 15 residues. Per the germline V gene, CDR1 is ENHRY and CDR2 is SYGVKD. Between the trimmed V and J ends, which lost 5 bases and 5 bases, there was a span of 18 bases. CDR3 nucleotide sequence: TGTGCCATCAGTTCCCAGAGTAAATCGGAGTATGGCTACACCTTC. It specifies CAISSQSKSEYGYTF.

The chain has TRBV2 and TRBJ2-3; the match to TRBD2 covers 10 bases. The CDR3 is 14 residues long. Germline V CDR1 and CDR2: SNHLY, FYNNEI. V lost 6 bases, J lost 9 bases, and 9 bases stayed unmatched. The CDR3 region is CASSQEAGLATQYF. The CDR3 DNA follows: TGTGCCAGCAGCCAAGAAGCGGGACTAGCGACGCAGTATTTT.

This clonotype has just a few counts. CDR3 loop: CASSLSTGGFGRRNTEAFF. The CDR3 nucleotides are TGTGCCAGCAGCTTATCAACGGGGGGATTCGGCAGAAGAAACACTGAAGCTTTCTTT. This rearrangement joins TRBV7-2 to TRBJ1-1; tentative D call: TRBD1 (5 bases). Trimming removed 2 bases at V and 2 bases at J, with 24 bases between. Germline-derived CDR1 and CDR2 are SGHTA and FQGNSA. The CDR3 sequence is 19 residues long.

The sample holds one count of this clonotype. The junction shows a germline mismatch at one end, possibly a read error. The CDR3 loop reads CASNRDYEQHF. The CDR3 DNA is TGTGCCAGCAATCGGGACTACGAGCAGCACTTC. V usage is TRBV2 and J usage is TRBJ2-7, with 7 bases identical to TRBD2. Germline values: CDR1 SNHLY, CDR2 FYNNEI. The CDR3 is 11 residues long.

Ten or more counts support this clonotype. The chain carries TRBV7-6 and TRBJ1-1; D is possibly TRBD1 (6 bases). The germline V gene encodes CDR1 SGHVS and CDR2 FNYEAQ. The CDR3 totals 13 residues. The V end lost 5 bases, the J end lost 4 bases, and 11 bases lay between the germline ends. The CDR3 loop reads CASSRGQTTEAFF. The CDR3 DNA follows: TGTGCCAGCAGCCGTGGACAGACCACTGAAGCTTTCTTT.

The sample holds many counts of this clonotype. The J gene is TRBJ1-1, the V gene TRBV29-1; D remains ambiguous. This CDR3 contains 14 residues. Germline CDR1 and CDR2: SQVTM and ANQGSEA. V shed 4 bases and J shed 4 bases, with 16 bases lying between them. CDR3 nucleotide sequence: TGCAGCGTTGGCAAGGCAGGCAAGGGCACTGAAGCTTTCTTT. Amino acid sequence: CSVGKAGKGTEAFF.

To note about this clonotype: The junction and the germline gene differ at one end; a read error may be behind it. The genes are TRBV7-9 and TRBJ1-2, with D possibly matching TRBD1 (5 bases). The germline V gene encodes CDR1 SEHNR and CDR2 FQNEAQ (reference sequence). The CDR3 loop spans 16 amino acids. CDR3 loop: CASSQVGLLGTYGCTF. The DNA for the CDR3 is TGTGCCAGCAGCCAAGTGGGACTCCTAGGGACCTATGGCTGCACCTTC.

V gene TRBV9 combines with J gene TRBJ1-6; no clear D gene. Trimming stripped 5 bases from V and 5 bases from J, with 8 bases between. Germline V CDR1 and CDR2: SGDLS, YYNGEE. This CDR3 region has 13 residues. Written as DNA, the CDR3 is TGTGCCAGCAGGGGCCCGGATAATTCACCCCTCCACTTT. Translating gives CASRGPDNSPLHF.

CDR3 coding DNA: TGTGCCACCAGTGATAAATTGGACTATGAGCAGTACTTC. Translation: CATSDKLDYEQYF. The gene calls are TRBV24-1 and TRBJ2-7; the D gene is possibly TRBD2 (6 bases). The germline V and J ends were trimmed by 3 bases and 7 bases, with 12 bases remaining between them. Germline CDR1 and CDR2: KGHDR and SFDVKD. The CDR3 contains 13 residues.

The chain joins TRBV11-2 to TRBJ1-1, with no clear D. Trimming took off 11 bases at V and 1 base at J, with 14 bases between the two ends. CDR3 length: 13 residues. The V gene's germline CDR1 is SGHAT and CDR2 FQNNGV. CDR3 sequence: CAWRWQRNTEAFF. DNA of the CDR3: TGTGCCTGGAGGTGGCAGCGGAACACTGAAGCTTTCTTT.

CDR3 coding DNA: TGCAGGGTCACTAGCGGCTCCTACGAGCAGTACTTC. Its protein is CRVTSGSYEQYF. The chain uses TRBV20-1 and TRBJ2-7; 8 nucleotides match TRBD2. The CDR3 sequence is 12 residues long. Germline lookup yields CDR1 DFQATT and CDR2 SNEGSKA (reference sequence).

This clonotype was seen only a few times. The DNA for the CDR3 is TGTGCCAGCAGCCCGGGTCTCTTGTCCGGGGCCAACGTCCTGACTTTC. Its translation is CASSPGLLSGANVLTF. This chain uses TRBV12-3 or TRBV12-4 with TRBJ2-6; no definite D call. The CDR3 has 16 residues. V gave up 6 bases and J gave up 4 bases, with 16 bases separating them.

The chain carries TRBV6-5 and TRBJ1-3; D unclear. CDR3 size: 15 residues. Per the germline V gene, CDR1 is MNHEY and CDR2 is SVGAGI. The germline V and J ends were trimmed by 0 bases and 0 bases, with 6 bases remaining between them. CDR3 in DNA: TGTGCCAGCAGTTACTCCGCAGTCTCTGGAAACACCATATATTTT. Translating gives CASSYSAVSGNTIYF.

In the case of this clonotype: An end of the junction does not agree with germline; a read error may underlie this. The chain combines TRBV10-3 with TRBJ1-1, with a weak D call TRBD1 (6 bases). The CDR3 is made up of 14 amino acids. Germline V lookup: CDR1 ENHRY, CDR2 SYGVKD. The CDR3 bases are TGTGCCAGCAGTTACAGGGATCACTTGCCTGAAGCTTTCTTT. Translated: CASSYRDHLPEAFF.

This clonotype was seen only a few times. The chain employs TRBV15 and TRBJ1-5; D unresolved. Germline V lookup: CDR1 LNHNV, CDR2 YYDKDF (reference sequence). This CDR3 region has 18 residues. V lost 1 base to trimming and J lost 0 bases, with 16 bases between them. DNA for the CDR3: TGTGCCACCAGCAGAGTTCTCCCACTGATTTCTAGCAATCAGCCCCAGCATTTT. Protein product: CATSRVLPLISSNQPQHF.

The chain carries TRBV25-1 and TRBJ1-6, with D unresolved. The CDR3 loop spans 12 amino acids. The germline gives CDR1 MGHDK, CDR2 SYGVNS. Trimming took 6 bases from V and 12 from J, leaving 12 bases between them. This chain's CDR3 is CASSTQTRPLHF. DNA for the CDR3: TGTGCCAGCAGCACCCAAACAAGACCCCTCCACTTT.

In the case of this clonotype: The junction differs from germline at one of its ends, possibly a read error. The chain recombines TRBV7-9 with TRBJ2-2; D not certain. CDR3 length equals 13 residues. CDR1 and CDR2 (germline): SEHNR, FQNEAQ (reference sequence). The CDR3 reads CAGSINPTGELFF. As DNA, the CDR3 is TGTGCCGGCAGCATTAACCCCACCGGGGAGCTGTTTTTT.

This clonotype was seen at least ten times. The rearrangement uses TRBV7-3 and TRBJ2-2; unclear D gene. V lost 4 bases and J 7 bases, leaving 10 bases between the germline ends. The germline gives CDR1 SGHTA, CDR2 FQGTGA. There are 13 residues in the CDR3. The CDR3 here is CASSSWVGGELFF. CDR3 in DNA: TGTGCCAGCAGCTCTTGGGTTGGCGGGGAGCTGTTTTTT.

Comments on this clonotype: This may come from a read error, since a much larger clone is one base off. CDR3 nucleotides: TGTGCCAGCAGTGGGGGCCCGGACGGGGACTACGAGCAGTACTTC. Translation gives CASSGGPDGDYEQYF. V usage is TRBV10-3 and J usage is TRBJ2-7, with D possibly being TRBD1 (6 bases). This CDR3 contains 15 residues. The V gene's germline CDR1 is ENHRY and CDR2 SYGVKD.

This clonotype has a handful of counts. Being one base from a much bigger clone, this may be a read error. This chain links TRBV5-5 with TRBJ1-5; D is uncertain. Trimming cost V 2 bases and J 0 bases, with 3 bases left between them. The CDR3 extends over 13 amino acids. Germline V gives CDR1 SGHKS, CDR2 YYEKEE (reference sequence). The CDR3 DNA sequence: TGTGCCAGCAGCTTCAATAGCAATCAGCCCCAGCATTTT. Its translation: CASSFNSNQPQHF.

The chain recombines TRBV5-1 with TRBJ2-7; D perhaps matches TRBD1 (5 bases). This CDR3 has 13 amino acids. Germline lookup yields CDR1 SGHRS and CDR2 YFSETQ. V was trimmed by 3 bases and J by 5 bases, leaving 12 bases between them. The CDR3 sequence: CASSSAGLNEQYF. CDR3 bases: TGCGCCAGCAGCTCGGCAGGGTTGAACGAGCAGTACTTC.

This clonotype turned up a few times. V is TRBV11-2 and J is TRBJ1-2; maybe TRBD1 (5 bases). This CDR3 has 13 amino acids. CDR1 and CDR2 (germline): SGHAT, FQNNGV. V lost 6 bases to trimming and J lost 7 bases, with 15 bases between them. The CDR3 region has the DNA TGTGCCAGCAGTGTACAGATGGGGCTTGGCTACACCTTC. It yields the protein CASSVQMGLGYTF. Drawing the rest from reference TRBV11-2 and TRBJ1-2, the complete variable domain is EAGVAQSPRYKIIEKRQSVAFWCNPISGHATLYWYQQILGQGPKLLIQFQNNGVVDDSQLPKDRFSAERLKGVDSTLKIQPAKLEDSAVYLCASSVQMGLGYTFGSGTRLTVV.